These 11 T cell receptor beta chains were all obtained from the same sample, sequenced in a study of cytomegalovirus exposure and HLA in healthy donors (dated by TCRdb to 2016 to 2017). Library generation was performed with the immunoSEQ multiplex PCR assay. For the multiplex PCR, a mixture combining 60 forward primers for TCR Vbeta segments and 13 reverse primers for TCR Jbeta segments was used. TCRdb stores this immuneACCESS table with in-frame sequences only. Part of the clones is absent; in the studies checked, under half of the shortfall reflects unresolved V genes, and no reason is known for the rest. The sample's records list about 120,000 clones. The leading ten clones occupy approximately 6.8% of the sample. Sequenced sample: PBMCs. All receptors derive from a man in his forties in good health and CMV-seropositive.

The chain recombines TRBV6-1 with TRBJ2-1, with 7 bases fitting TRBD1. J gave up 0 bases and V 4 bases, and 9 bases lay outside the gene matches. The CDR3 length is 17 residues. The germline gives CDR1 MNHNS, CDR2 SASEGT. This CDR3 reads CASSVTWGQSSYNEQFF. The CDR3 nucleotides read TGTGCCAGCAGTGTAACGTGGGGACAGAGCTCCTACAATGAGCAGTTCTTC.

V usage is TRBV29-1 and J usage is TRBJ1-5, with 7 bases identical to TRBD1. Germline CDR1 SQVTM, CDR2 ANQGSEA. J lost 2 bases, V lost 1 base, and 8 bases had no gene match. The CDR3 contains 16 residues. In nucleotides, the CDR3 is TGCAGCGTTGAAGGGACAGGCCACGGGGGCAATCAGCCCCAGCATTTT. Translated: CSVEGTGHGGNQPQHF.

The J gene is TRBJ2-3, the V gene TRBV2; 7 nucleotides agree with TRBD2. The length of the CDR3 is 14 residues. CDR1 is SNHLY and CDR2 is FYNNEI in the germline V gene. After removal of 7 bases from V and 4 bases from J, the junction contained 8 bases not matched to a gene. The CDR3 loop is CASNIAGAADTQYF. CDR3 DNA sequence: TGTGCCAGCAATATTGCGGGAGCTGCAGATACGCAGTATTTT.

The chain employs TRBV5-1 and TRBJ2-1; 11 nucleotides line up with TRBD2. This CDR3 contains 17 residues. V dropped 3 bases and J dropped 8; count of bases not matched to a gene: 13. Germline loops: CDR1 SGHRS, CDR2 YFSETQ. CDR3 amino acids: CASSSIRLAGFHDEQFF. The CDR3 nucleotides read TGCGCCAGCAGCTCCATCCGACTAGCGGGATTCCATGATGAGCAGTTCTTC.

The chain recombines TRBV9 with TRBJ1-2; tentative D call: TRBD1 (5 bases). The V and J ends lost 6 bases and 5 bases respectively, with 20 bases between them. This CDR3 has 15 amino acids. Germline CDR1 and CDR2: SGDLS and YYNGEE. CDR3: CASTPFRTGGYGYTF. The CDR3 DNA follows: TGTGCCAGCACCCCCTTTAGGACCGGGGGGTATGGCTACACCTTC.

Regarding this clone: This sample also contains other DNA sequences that code for the same CDR3. The V call is TRBV5-1, the J call TRBJ2-7; 8 bases map to TRBD2. The junction had 12 bases not matched to a gene; V was cut back by 4 bases and J by 6 bases. The length of the CDR3 is 15 residues. Germline V gene lookup returns CDR1 SGHRS and CDR2 YFSETQ. CDR3: CASSERASGGREQYF. DNA of the CDR3: TGCGCCAGCAGCGAACGCGCCAGCGGGGGTCGCGAGCAGTACTTC. Using reference TRBV5-1 and TRBJ2-7 for the parts outside the CDR3, the full variable domain is KAGVTQTPRYLIKTRGQQVTLSCSPISGHRSVSWYQQTPGQGLQFLFEYFSETQRNKGNFPGRFSGRQFSNSRSEMNVSTLELGDSALYLCASSERASGGREQYFGPGTRLTVT.

The rearrangement uses TRBV5-1 and TRBJ2-2, with D uncertain. The CDR3 runs to 15 residues. V was pared by 1 base and J by 2 bases, with 9 bases between. The germline V gene encodes CDR1 SGHRS and CDR2 YFSETQ. In DNA form, the CDR3 reads TGCGCCAGCAGCTTGATTGGCGGAAACACCGGGGAGCTGTTTTTT. The encoded protein is CASSLIGGNTGELFF.

This chain links TRBV15 with TRBJ2-3; the match to TRBD1 covers 8 bases. The CDR3 is 18 amino acids. In germline, CDR1 is LNHNV, CDR2 YYDKDF (reference sequence). V trimming: 0 bases; J trimming: 8 bases; junction bases outside the gene matches: 16. CDR3 DNA sequence: TGTGCCACCAGCAGAGAGAAACAGGGGGACCCCGGCCATATTACGCAGTATTTT. Protein sequence: CATSREKQGDPGHITQYF.

This chain links TRBV20-1 with TRBJ2-7; 8 bases are shared with TRBD1. CDR1 is DFQATT, CDR2 SNEGSKA, per germline (reference sequence). The CDR3 totals 11 residues. The V segment lost 8 bases and the J segment 7 bases; nucleotides outside the gene matches: 7. The CDR3 DNA is TGCAGTCCGGACAGGGTCTCTGAGCAGTACTTC. This encodes CSPDRVSEQYF.

The chain employs TRBV29-1 and TRBJ2-1; no clear D. V lost 1 base to trimming and J lost 8 bases, with 15 bases between them. This CDR3 comprises 14 residues. Germline V gene data show CDR1 as SQVTM and CDR2 as ANQGSEA. The CDR3 sequence: CSVEVLSPLHEQFF. As DNA, the CDR3 is TGCAGCGTTGAAGTACTCTCCCCATTGCATGAGCAGTTCTTC.

V gene TRBV9 combines with J gene TRBJ2-1; possible D gene TRBD2, 5 bases. Trimming shortened V by 2 bases and J by 8 bases, and 20 bases separated the two germline ends. This CDR3 contains 16 residues. CDR1 is SGDLS, CDR2 YYNGEE, per germline. The chain's CDR3 is CASSVIGDSVRDEQFF. CDR3 sequence (DNA): TGTGCCAGCAGCGTTATCGGGGATTCGGTGAGGGATGAGCAGTTCTTC. The whole variable domain, remainder taken from reference TRBV9 and TRBJ2-1, is DSGVTQTPKHLITATGQRVTLRCSPRSGDLSVYWYQQSLDQGLQFLIQYYNGEERAKGNILERFSAQQFPDLHSELNLSSLELGDSALYFCASSVIGDSVRDEQFFGPGTRLTVL.